Listed below are T cell receptor beta chains from one sample, sequenced in a study of T cell repertoires in cytomegalovirus infection. A single record per CDR3 protein comes from TCRdb applying MiXCR to the reads. Of almost 500,000 distinct CDR3 sequences listed, approximately 10% are singletons. Sequencing input: PBMCs. Source of these receptors: a human donor in good health (CMV status not recorded). Some clones in this sample may be carry-over from other donors' samples. The CDR3 runs from the conserved cysteine through the conserved F or W. D genes are given only for firm matches. Expanded clones are given a class, and other clones once, few, many or no size at all.

>TRBD2|TRBV11-2|TRBJ2-1|many
TGTGCCAGCAGCTTAGCGGGGGGTCCGGTGAATGAGCAGTTCTTC
CASSLAGGPVNEQFF
>TRBD1|TRBV25-1|TRBJ2-2|few
TGTGCCAGCAGAGACAGGGATGATATCGGGGAGCTGTTTTTT
CASRDRDDIGELFF
>.|TRBV6-8|TRBJ2-5|.
TGTGCCAGCAGTTACGGGGCGGGGGACACGAGGGAGACCCAGTACTTC
CASSYGAGDTRETQYF
>.|TRBV20-1|TRBJ2-7|few
TGCAGTGCTAGAGACCCGACAGGCCTTGAGGACGAGCAGTACTTC
CSARDPTGLEDEQYF
>TRBD2|TRBV5-5|TRBJ2-1|.
TGTGCCAGCAGCCCGGGACTAGCGGGAGTTGGCGATGAGCAGTTCTTC
CASSPGLAGVGDEQFF
>.|TRBV7-9|TRBJ1-5|.
TGTGCCAGCAGCACCGGGCCTGATCAGCCCCAGCATTTT
CASSTGPDQPQHF
>TRBD2|TRBV7-3|TRBJ2-3|many
TGTGCCAGCAGCCGCGACAACGCGGGGGTTAGCACAGATACGCAGTATTTT
CASSRDNAGVSTDTQYF
>TRBD2|TRBV4-1|TRBJ2-7|many
TGCGCCAGCAGCCAAGAGGATGGACTAGCGGGAGGGTACGAGCAGTACTTC
CASSQEDGLAGGYEQYF
>TRBD1|TRBV20-1|TRBJ1-4|few
TGCAGTGCCGGACAGGGTAATGAAAAACTGTTTTTT
CSAGQGNEKLFF
>.|TRBV29-1|TRBJ2-2|.
TGCAGCGGAGCTACCACCGGGGAGCTGTTTTTT
CSGATTGELFF
>TRBD2|TRBV5-1|TRBJ2-1|once
TGCGCCAGCAGCTTGGTATTAGCGGGGGACAATGAGCAGTTCTTC
CASSLVLAGDNEQFF
>TRBD2|TRBV6-1|TRBJ2-1|many
TGTGCCAGCAGCGGATTAAGCGGGGGACCTTACAATGAGCAGTTCTTC
CASSGLSGGPYNEQFF
>.|TRBV7-9|TRBJ1-2|many
TGTGCCAGCAGCTTAGCGGCGGATGGCTACACCTTC
CASSLAADGYTF
>.|TRBV20-1|TRBJ1-5|few
TGCAGTGCCAGTGGGGGATATCAGCCCCAGCATTTT
CSASGGYQPQHF
>TRBD2|TRBV20-1|TRBJ2-2|.
TGCAGTGCTAGAGATCCCAGCGGGAGGACCGGGGAGCTGTTTTTT
CSARDPSGRTGELFF
>.|TRBV25-1|TRBJ1-2|.
TGTGCCAGCAGTGACAGTACTAACTATGGCTACACCTTC
CASSDSTNYGYTF
>TRBD2|TRBV3-1|TRBJ2-2|few
TGTGCCAGCAGCCAAAGCTTCCGGACTAGCGGATCCGGGGAGCTGTTTTTT
CASSQSFRTSGSGELFF
>TRBD1|TRBV29-1|TRBJ1-2|.
TGCAGCGTTCAGACCGCTCCCCGGGACAGGGACCTCTGGGGCTACACCTTC
CSVQTAPRDRDLWGYTF
>.|TRBV9|TRBJ2-7|.
TGTGCCAGCAGCGAAACTAGCCCGGACTACGAGCAGTACTTC
CASSETSPDYEQYF
>.|TRBV29-1|TRBJ2-1|many
TGCAGTCACGTCAGCACGACCTGGTGGGGAAGCTCCTACAATGAGCAGTTCTTC
CSHVSTTWWGSSYNEQFF
>TRBD1|TRBV28|TRBJ1-5|few
TGTGCCAGCAGAGAAACAGGGGAGAGCAATCAGCCCCAGCATTTT
CASRETGESNQPQHF
>.|TRBV18|TRBJ2-1|.
TGTGCCAGCTCACCACCGATGAAGGTTTCAGGGCAGTTCTTC
CASSPPMKVSGQFF
>TRBD1|TRBV5-1|TRBJ2-1|few
TGCGCCAGCAGCTGGACAGGGGAGGGGATATACAATGAGCAGTTCTTC
CASSWTGEGIYNEQFF
>.|TRBV5-1|TRBJ1-4|many
TGCGCCAGCAGCTCCCTAGGGCCCAACGGGGAAAAACTGTTTTTT
CASSSLGPNGEKLFF
>.|TRBV7-2|TRBJ2-1|many
TGTGCCAGCAGCCCCCCCGGTAGAGCGGGTGAGCAGTTCTTC
CASSPPGRAGEQFF
>TRBD2|TRBV7-9|TRBJ2-7|many
TGTGCCAGCAGCTTGGCCGGGACTAGCGGGAGCTACGAGCAGTACTTC
CASSLAGTSGSYEQYF
>.|TRBV2|TRBJ2-7|.
TGTGCCAGCAGGCCAGAAGAAGCATCCTACGAGCAGTACTTC
CASRPEEASYEQYF
>.|TRBV28|TRBJ2-7|few
TGTGCCAGCAGATGGGACCCTTTAGGCGAGCAGTACTTC
CASRWDPLGEQYF
>.|TRBV14|TRBJ2-5|few
TGTGCCAGCAGCCAAGGGAGCTTGGGGGAGACCCAGTACTTC
CASSQGSLGETQYF